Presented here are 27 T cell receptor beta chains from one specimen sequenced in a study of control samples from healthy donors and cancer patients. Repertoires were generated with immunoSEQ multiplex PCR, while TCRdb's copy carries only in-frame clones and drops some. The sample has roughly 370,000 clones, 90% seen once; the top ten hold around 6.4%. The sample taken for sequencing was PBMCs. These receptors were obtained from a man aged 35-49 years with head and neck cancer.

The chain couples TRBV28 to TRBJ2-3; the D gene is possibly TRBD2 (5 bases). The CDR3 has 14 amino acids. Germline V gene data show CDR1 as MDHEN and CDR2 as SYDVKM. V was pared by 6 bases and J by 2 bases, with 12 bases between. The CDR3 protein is CASRLGGSTDTQYF. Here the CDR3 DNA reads TGTGCCAGCAGGCTCGGAGGCTCCACAGATACGCAGTATTTT. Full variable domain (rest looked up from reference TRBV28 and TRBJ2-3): DVKVTQSSRYLVKRTGEKVFLECVQDMDHENMFWYRQDPGLGLRLIYFSYDVKMKEKGDIPEGYSVSREKKERFSLILESASTNQTSMYLCASRLGGSTDTQYFGPGTRLTVL.

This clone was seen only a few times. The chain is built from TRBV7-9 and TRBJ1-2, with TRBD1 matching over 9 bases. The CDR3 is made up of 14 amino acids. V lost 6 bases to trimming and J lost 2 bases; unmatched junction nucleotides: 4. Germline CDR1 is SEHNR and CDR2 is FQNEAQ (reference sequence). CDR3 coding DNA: TGTGCCAGCAGACCGGGACAGGGAAACTATGGCTACACCTTC. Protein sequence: CASRPGQGNYGYTF.

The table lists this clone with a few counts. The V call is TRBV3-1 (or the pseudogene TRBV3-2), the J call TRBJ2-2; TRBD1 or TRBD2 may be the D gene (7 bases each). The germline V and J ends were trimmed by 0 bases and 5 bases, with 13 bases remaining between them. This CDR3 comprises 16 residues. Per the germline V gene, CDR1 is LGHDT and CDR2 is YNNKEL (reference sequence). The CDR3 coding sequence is TGTGCCAGCAGCCAAGATATCAGGGGGGGAACCGGGGAGCTGTTTTTT. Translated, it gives CASSQDIRGGTGELFF.

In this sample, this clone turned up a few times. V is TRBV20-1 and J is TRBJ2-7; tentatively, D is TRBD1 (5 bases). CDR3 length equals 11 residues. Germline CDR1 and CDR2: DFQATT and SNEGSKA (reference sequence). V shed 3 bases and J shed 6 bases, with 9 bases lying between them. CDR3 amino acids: CSASGAVEQYF. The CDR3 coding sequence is TGCAGTGCTAGTGGGGCGGTCGAGCAGTACTTC.

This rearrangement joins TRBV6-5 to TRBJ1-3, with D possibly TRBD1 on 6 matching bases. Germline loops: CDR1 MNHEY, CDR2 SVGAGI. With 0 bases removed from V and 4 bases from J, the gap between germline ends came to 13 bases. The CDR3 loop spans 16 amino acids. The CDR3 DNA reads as TGTGCCAGCAGTTACTCGTCGCGGGGGCTGGGAAACACCATATATTTT. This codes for CASSYSSRGLGNTIYF.

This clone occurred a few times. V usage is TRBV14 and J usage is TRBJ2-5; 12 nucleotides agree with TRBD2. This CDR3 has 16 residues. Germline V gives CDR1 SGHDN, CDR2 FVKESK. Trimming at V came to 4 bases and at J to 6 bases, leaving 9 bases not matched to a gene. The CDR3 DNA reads TGTGCCAGCAGCCCACTAGCGGGGGGCCTCATAAAGACCCAGTACTTC. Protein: CASSPLAGGLIKTQYF.

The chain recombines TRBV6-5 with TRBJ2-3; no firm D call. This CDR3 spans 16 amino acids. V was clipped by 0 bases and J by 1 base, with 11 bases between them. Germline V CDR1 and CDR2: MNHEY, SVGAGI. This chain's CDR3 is CASSYSSSWGTDTQYF. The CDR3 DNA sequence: TGTGCCAGCAGTTACTCGTCGTCTTGGGGCACAGATACGCAGTATTTT.

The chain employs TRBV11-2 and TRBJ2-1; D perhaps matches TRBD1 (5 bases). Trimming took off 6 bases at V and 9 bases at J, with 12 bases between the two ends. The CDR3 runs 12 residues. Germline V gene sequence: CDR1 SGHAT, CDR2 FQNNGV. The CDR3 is CASSPGYFEQFF. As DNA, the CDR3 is TGTGCCAGCAGTCCAGGGTATTTTGAGCAGTTCTTC.

The CDR3 is CASSVRGVETAGELFF. The CDR3 DNA reads TGTGCCAGCAGCGTGAGGGGTGTCGAGACAGCCGGGGAGCTGTTTTTT. This chain joins TRBV9 and TRBJ2-2; D might be TRBD1 or TRBD2, each matching 5 bases. The germline CDR1 and CDR2 sequences are SGDLS and YYNGEE. Between the trimmed V and J ends, which lost 2 bases and 6 bases, there was a span of 17 bases. The CDR3 spans 16 residues.

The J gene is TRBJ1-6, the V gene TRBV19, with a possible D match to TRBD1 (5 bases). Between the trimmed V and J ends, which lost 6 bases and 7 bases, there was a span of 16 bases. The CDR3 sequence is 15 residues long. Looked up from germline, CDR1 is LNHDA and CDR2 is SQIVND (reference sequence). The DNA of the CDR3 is TGTGCCAGTAGCAAACCCGGGACGGGAAATTCACCCCTCCACTTT. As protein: CASSKPGTGNSPLHF.

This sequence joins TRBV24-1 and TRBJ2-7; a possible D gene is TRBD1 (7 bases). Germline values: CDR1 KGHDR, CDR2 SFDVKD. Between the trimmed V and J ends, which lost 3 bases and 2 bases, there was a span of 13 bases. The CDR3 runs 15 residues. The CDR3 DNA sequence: TGTGCCACCAGTGATCGTCAGGGGGAGGCCTACGAGCAGTACTTC. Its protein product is CATSDRQGEAYEQYF.

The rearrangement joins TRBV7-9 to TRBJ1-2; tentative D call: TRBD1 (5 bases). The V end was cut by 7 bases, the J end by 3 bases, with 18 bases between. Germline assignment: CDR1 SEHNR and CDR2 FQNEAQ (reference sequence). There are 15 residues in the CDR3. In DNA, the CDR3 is TGTGCCAGCACCCCATCTTGGGACGCATACTATGGCTACACCTTC. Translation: CASTPSWDAYYGYTF.

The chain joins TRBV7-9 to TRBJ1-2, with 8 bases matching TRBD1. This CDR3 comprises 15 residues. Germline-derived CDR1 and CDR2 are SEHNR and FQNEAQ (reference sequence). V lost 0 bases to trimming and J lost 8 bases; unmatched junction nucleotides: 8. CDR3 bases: TGTGCCAGCAGCTTAGCAAACAGGGGGATTGGCGGCTACACCTTC. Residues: CASSLANRGIGGYTF.

The CDR3 reads CASREGTMSNQPQHF. CDR3 coding DNA: TGCGCCAGCAGGGAAGGGACAATGAGTAATCAGCCCCAGCATTTT. This chain connects TRBV5-1 to TRBJ1-5, with D perhaps matching TRBD1 (6 bases). V was clipped by 5 bases and J by 4 bases, with 16 bases between them. CDR1 SGHRS and CDR2 YFSETQ come from the germline V gene. This CDR3 region has 15 residues.

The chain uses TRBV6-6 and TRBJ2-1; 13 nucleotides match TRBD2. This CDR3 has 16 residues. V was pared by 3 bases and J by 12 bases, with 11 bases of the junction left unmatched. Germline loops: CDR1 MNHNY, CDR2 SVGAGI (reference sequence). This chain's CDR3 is CASSYLGTSGIDGQFF. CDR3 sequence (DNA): TGTGCCAGCAGTTATCTCGGGACTAGCGGGATCGATGGGCAGTTCTTC.

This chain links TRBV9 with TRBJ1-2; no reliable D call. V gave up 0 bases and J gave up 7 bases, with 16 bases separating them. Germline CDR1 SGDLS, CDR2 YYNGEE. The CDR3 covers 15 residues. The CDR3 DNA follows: TGTGCCAGCAGCGTAGAAGGTCCTACCTTGGGTGGCTACACCTTC. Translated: CASSVEGPTLGGYTF.

CDR3 protein: CASRHQQGSYNEQFF. The CDR3, as DNA: TGTGCCAGCAGGCACCAACAGGGGTCCTACAATGAGCAGTTCTTC. V usage is TRBV28 and J usage is TRBJ2-1, with 7 positions matching TRBD1. The CDR3 covers 15 residues. The trim removed 6 bases at V and 1 base at J, leaving 6 bases unmatched. In germline, CDR1 is MDHEN, CDR2 SYDVKM. Full variable domain (missing parts from reference TRBV28 and TRBJ2-1): DVKVTQSSRYLVKRTGEKVFLECVQDMDHENMFWYRQDPGLGLRLIYFSYDVKMKEKGDIPEGYSVSREKKERFSLILESASTNQTSMYLCASRHQQGSYNEQFFGPGTRLTVL.

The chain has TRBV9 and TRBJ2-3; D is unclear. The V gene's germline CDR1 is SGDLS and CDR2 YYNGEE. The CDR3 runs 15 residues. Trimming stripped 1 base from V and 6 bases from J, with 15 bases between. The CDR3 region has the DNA TGTGCCAGCAGCGTAACAGCTCTACTCAGGGATACGCAGTATTTT. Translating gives CASSVTALLRDTQYF.

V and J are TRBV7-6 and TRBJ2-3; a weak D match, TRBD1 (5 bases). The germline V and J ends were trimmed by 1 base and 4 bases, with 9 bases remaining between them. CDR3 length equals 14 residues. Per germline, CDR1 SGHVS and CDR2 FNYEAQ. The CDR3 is CASSLEGPPDTQYF. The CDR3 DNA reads TGTGCCAGCAGCTTAGAGGGGCCGCCAGATACGCAGTATTTT.

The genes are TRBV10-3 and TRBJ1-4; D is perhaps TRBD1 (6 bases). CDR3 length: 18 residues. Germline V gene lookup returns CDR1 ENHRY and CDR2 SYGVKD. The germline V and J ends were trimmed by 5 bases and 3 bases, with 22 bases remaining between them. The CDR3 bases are TGTGCCATCAGTTACCTTTGGGGGGGCCGGGCCCCTAATGAAAAACTGTTTTTT. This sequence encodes CAISYLWGGRAPNEKLFF.

CDR3 loop: CASSRDRDLGEQYF. The CDR3 region has the DNA TGTGCCAGCAGCCGGGACAGGGACCTCGGCGAGCAGTACTTC. This chain links TRBV6-5 with TRBJ2-7; 9 nucleotides agree with TRBD1. Germline assignment: CDR1 MNHEY and CDR2 SVGAGI. This CDR3 region has 14 residues. V lost 6 bases to trimming and J lost 6 bases; unmatched junction nucleotides: 9.

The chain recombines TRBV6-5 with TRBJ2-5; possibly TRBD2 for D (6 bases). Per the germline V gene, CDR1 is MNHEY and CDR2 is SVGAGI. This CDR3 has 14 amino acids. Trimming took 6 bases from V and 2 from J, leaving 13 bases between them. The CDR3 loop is CASSEFGLQETQYF. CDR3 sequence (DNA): TGTGCCAGCAGCGAGTTTGGACTACAAGAGACCCAGTACTTC.

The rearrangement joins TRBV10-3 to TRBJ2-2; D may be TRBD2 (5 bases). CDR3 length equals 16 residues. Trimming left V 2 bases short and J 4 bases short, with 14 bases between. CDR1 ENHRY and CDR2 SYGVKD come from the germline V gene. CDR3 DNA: TGTGCCATCAGTGAGGGTGGGCCGGGGTCCACCGGGGAGCTGTTTTTT. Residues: CAISEGGPGSTGELFF.

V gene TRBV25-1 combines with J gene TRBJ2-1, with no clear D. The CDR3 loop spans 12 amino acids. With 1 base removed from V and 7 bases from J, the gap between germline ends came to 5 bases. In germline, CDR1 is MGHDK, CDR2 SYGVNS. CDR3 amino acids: CASSEFGNEQFF. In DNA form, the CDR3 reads TGTGCCAGCAGTGAATTTGGGAATGAGCAGTTCTTC.

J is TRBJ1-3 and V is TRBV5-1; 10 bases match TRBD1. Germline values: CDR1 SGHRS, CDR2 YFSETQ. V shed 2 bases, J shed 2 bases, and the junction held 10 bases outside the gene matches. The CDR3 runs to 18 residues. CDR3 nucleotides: TGCGCCAGCAGCTTTCAGACAGGGGGCCCATCACCTGGAAACACCATATATTTT. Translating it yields CASSFQTGGPSPGNTIYF.

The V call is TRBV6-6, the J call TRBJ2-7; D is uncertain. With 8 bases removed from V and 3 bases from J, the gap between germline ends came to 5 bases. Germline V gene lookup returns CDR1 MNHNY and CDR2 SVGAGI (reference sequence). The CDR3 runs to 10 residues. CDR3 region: CASGIYEQYF. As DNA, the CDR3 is TGTGCCAGCGGGATCTACGAGCAGTACTTC.

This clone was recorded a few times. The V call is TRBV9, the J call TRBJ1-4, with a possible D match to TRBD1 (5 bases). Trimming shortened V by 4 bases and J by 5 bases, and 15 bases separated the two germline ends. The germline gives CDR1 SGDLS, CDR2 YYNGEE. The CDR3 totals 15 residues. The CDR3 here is CASSLSGGENEKLFF. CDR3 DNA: TGTGCCAGCAGCCTCAGCGGGGGTGAGAATGAAAAACTGTTTTTT.